Given below is one TCR beta chain in context. The source of the sample is a study of blood T cell repertoires in COVID-19. Study summary: The cDNA or gDNA used as material had been derived from T cells, B-cell-depleted T cells, or PBMCs.

The CDR3 runs 13 residues. V was cut by 7 bases and J by 2 bases, with 11 bases left in between. Germline CDR1 LGHDT, CDR2 YNNKEL (reference sequence). Clones were sequenced by immunoSEQ multiplex PCR, and TCRdb holds only the in-frame ones, with some missing. This table has just over 650,000 clones, around 89% appearing once. The TCR was taken from a woman between 18 and 29 years old with acute or convalescent COVID-19. The V gene is TRBV3-1 (or the pseudogene TRBV3-2), the J gene TRBJ1-1; D is unresolved. Material: peripheral blood. The CDR3 reads CASISVGNTEAFF. CDR3 sequence (DNA): TGTGCCAGCATAAGCGTCGGAAACACTGAAGCTTTCTTT.